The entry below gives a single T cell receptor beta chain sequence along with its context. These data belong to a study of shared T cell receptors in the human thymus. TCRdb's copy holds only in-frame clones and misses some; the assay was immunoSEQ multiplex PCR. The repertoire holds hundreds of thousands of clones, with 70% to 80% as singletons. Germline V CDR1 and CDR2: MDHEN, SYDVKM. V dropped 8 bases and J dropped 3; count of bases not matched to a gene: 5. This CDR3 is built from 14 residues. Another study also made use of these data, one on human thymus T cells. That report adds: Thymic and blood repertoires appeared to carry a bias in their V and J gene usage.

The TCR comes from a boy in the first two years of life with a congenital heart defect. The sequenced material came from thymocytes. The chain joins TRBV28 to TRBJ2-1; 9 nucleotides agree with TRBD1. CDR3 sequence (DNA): TGTGCCAGCGCCCGGGACAGGGTCTACAATGAGCAGTTCTTC. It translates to CASARDRVYNEQFF. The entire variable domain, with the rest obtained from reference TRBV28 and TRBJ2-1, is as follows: DVKVTQSSRYLVKRTGEKVFLECVQDMDHENMFWYRQDPGLGLRLIYFSYDVKMKEKGDIPEGYSVSREKKERFSLILESASTNQTSMYLCASARDRVYNEQFFGPGTRLTVL.